This T cell receptor beta chain appears in the sequencing data of a study of identical twins. Study-wide points: Low generation probability was overrepresented in out-of-frame alpha sequences shared by twins. Reduced insertions were recorded for abundant cord blood beta clonotypes, with no such pattern in memory repertoires. The study reached conclusions through statistical analysis that was cross-sectional, not following the same donors.

As to this clonotype: Its antigen is undetermined.

CDR1 is SQVTM and CDR2 is ANQGSEA in the germline V gene. After removal of 7 bases from V and 11 bases from J, the junction contained 16 bases not matched to a gene. This CDR3 spans 14 amino acids. Template switching added a universal primer site; cDNA carried unique molecular identifiers. MiXCR, applied by TCRdb to the 5' RACE reads, yields one record per CDR3 protein. The repertoire holds some 1,700,000 distinct CDR3 sequences, with less than 40% as singletons. The rearrangement links TRBV29-1 to TRBJ2-5; 10 positions agree with TRBD2. This receptor was identified in a newborn girl in good health. Sequences were obtained from cord blood. The CDR3 loop is CSGAGLADNNEQYF. The CDR3 nucleotides read TGCAGCGGAGCCGGACTAGCGGATAACAATGAGCAGTACTTC.